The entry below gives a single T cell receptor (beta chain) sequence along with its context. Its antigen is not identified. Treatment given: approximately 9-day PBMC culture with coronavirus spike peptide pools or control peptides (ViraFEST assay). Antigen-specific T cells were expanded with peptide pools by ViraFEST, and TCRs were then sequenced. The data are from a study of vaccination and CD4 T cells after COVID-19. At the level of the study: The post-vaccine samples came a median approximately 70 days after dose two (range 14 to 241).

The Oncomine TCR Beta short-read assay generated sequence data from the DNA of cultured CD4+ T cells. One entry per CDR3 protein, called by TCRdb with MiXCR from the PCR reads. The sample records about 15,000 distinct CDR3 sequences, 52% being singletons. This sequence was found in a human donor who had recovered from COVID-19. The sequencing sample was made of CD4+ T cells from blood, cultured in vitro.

The CDR3 is CSASGTSGGETQYF. The CDR3 DNA sequence: TGCAGTGCTAGCGGGACTTCTGGAGGGGAGACCCAGTACTTC. The chain has TRBV20-1 and TRBJ2-5; D might be TRBD2 (6 bases). The germline gives CDR1 DFQATT, CDR2 SNEGSKA (reference sequence). The germline V and J ends were trimmed by 3 bases and 5 bases, with 16 bases remaining between them. The CDR3 totals 14 residues.